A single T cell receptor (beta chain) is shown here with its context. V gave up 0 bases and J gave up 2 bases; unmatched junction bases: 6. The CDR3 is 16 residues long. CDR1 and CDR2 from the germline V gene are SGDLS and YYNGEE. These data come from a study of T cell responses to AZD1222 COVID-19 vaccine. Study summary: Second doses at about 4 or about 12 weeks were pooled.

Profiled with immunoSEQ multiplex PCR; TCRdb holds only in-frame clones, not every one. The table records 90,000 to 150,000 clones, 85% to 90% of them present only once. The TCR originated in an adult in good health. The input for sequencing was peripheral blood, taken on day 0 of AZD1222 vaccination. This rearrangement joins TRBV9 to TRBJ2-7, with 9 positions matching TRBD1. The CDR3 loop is CASSVAPGQGTYEQYF. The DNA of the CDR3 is TGTGCCAGCAGCGTAGCCCCGGGACAGGGTACCTACGAGCAGTACTTC. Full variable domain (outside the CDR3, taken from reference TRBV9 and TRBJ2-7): DSGVTQTPKHLITATGQRVTLRCSPRSGDLSVYWYQQSLDQGLQFLIQYYNGEERAKGNILERFSAQQFPDLHSELNLSSLELGDSALYFCASSVAPGQGTYEQYFGPGTRLTVT.